This T cell receptor beta chain was identified during a study of cytomegalovirus exposure and HLA in healthy donors. Study information: Early release data held 75 million to 100 million unique TCRs from HLA-typed donors.

PCR involved 60 Vbeta and 13 Jbeta primers. Profiling relied on immunoSEQ multiplex PCR, and the TCRdb table lists in-frame clones only, not all of them. The sample records about 150,000 clones, just under 80% being singletons. The source material was PBMCs. This TCR was recovered from a woman aged 45-59 years in good health and CMV-seropositive.

DNA of the CDR3: TGTGCCAGCAGCTTAGCGAGAGGGGGTCTCGGGGCTTACGAGCAGTACTTC. Amino acids: CASSLARGGLGAYEQYF. The chain combines TRBV7-2 with TRBJ2-7; D perhaps matches TRBD1 (6 bases). V shed 0 bases and J shed 4 bases, with 19 bases lying between them. The CDR3 totals 17 residues. Germline CDR1 reads SGHTA; CDR2 reads FQGNSA.